This TCR beta chain was captured in a study of blood T cell repertoires in COVID-19. Turning to the study itself: PBMCs, B-cell-depleted T cells, or T cells were the source of the cDNA or gDNA that made up the material.

Sequenced by immunoSEQ multiplex PCR; TCRdb stores in-frame clones only, minus some. The sample lists approximately 49,000 clones; 65% to 85% were seen once. Germline CDR1 and CDR2: MNHEY and SMNVEV (reference sequence). The CDR3 contains 13 residues. V was shortened by 6 bases and J by 4 bases, with 9 bases between the two germline ends. This receptor was taken from a man aged 45-65 years with acute or convalescent COVID-19. Sequencing used peripheral blood. This chain uses TRBV27 with TRBJ2-2, with a tentative D call TRBD2 (6 bases). The CDR3 region has the DNA TGTGCCAGCAGGGGGACTTCCACCGGGGAGCTGTTTTTT. The encoded protein is CASRGTSTGELFF.